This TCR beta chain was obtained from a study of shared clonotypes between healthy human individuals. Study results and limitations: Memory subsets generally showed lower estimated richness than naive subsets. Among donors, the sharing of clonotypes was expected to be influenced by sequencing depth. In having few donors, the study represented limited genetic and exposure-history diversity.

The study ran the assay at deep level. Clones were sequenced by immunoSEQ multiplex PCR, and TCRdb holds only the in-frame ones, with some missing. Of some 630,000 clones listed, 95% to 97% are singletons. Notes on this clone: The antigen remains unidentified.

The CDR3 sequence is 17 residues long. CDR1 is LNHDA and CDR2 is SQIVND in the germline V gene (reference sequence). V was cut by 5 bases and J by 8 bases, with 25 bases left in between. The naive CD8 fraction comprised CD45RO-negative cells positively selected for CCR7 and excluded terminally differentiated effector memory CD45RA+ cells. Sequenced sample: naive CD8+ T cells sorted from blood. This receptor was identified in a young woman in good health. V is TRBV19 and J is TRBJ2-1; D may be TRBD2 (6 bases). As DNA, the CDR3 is TGTGCCAGTAGTCCCCTGACTGCGGCGGGAACCGGGGATGAGCAGTTCTTC. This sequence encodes CASSPLTAAGTGDEQFF.